Each of the 16 T cell receptor beta chains below was sequenced from the same sample in a study of shared clonotypes between healthy human individuals. Data came from immunoSEQ multiplex PCR; TCRdb stores just in-frame clones and leaves some out. The table has about 870,000 clones, almost 95% seen once. The naive CD8 subset, CD45RO-negative cells positively selected for CCR7, excluded terminally differentiated effector memory CD45RA+ cells. Sequenced: naive CD8+ T cells sorted from blood. The receptors derive from a man in his thirties or forties in good health.

The J gene is TRBJ2-1, the V gene TRBV14; 11 bases align to TRBD2. The CDR3 runs 17 residues. Trimming removed 0 bases from V and 2 bases from J; junction bases left unmatched: 3. CDR1 is SGHDN, CDR2 FVKESK, per germline. As DNA, the CDR3 is TGTGCCAGCAGCCAAGATCAGACTAGCGGGGCCTACAATGAGCAGTTCTTC. This gives the protein CASSQDQTSGAYNEQFF.

The chain combines TRBV9 with TRBJ2-5; weak D call: TRBD2 (5 bases). Germline-derived CDR1 and CDR2 are SGDLS and YYNGEE. Trimming removed 4 bases at V and 4 bases at J, with 29 bases between. CDR3 length: 19 residues. The CDR3, as DNA: TGTGCCAGCAGCCCCCGCCCTAGGGTTGAAGGGAGCGCCCCAGAGACCCAGTACTTC. Amino acids: CASSPRPRVEGSAPETQYF.

V and J are TRBV15 and TRBJ2-3; D is perhaps TRBD1 (6 bases). Trimming left V 3 bases short and J 4 bases short, with 23 bases between. Looked up from germline, CDR1 is LNHNV and CDR2 is YYDKDF (reference sequence). The CDR3 consists of 18 residues. Written as DNA, the CDR3 is TGTGCCACCAGCAGCGATACTCCGGACAGAGGGTTGGCAGATACGCAGTATTTT. This encodes CATSSDTPDRGLADTQYF.

The chain has TRBV4-3 and TRBJ2-1; a weak D match, TRBD2 (5 bases). This CDR3 spans 16 amino acids. CDR1 LGHNA and CDR2 YSLEER come from the germline V gene. Trimming stripped 0 bases from V and 2 bases from J, with 11 bases between. CDR3 bases: TGCGCCAGCAGCCAAGATGGACCCGGGACCTACAATGAGCAGTTCTTC. This gives the protein CASSQDGPGTYNEQFF.

The V gene is TRBV28, the J gene TRBJ1-3, with D unclear. V gave up 4 bases and J gave up 1 base, with 11 bases separating them. The CDR3 runs 15 residues. Germline assignment: CDR1 MDHEN and CDR2 SYDVKM. CDR3 sequence: CASSSSRSSGNTIYF. DNA of the CDR3: TGTGCCAGCAGTTCGTCCCGATCTTCTGGAAACACCATATATTTT.

The rearrangement joins TRBV11-3 to TRBJ2-2; TRBD1 agrees at 7 bases. The CDR3 consists of 16 residues. CDR1 SGHNT and CDR2 YENEEA come from the germline V gene. The trim removed 2 bases at V and 3 bases at J, leaving 6 bases unmatched. CDR3 nucleotides: TGTGCCAGCAGCTTAAGGCGGACAGGATACACCGGGGAGCTGTTTTTT. It yields the protein CASSLRRTGYTGELFF. The whole variable domain, filled in from reference TRBV11-3 and TRBJ2-2, reads EAGVVQSPRYKIIEKKQPVAFWCNPISGHNTLYWYLQNLGQGPELLIRYENEEAVDDSQLPKDRFSAERLKGVDSTLKIQPAELGDSAVYLCASSLRRTGYTGELFFGEGSRLTVL.

This chain joins TRBV6-6 and TRBJ2-1; 12 bases agree with TRBD2. The germline V gene has CDR1 MNHNY and CDR2 SVGAGI (reference sequence). V was clipped by 6 bases and J by 7 bases; unmatched bases: 4. The CDR3 consists of 14 residues. This chain's CDR3 is CASSVTSGRNEQFF. CDR3 DNA sequence: TGTGCCAGCAGCGTGACTAGCGGGAGAAATGAGCAGTTCTTC.

The chain couples TRBV5-1 to TRBJ2-7; no reliable D call. The CDR3 loop spans 11 amino acids. The germline V gene encodes CDR1 SGHRS and CDR2 YFSETQ. Trimming shortened V by 2 bases and J by 0 bases, and 0 bases separated the two germline ends. CDR3 in amino acids: CASSFSYEQYF. The CDR3 coding sequence is TGCGCCAGCAGCTTCTCCTACGAGCAGTACTTC.

This clone was observed a single time. This rearrangement joins TRBV7-9 to TRBJ1-4; weak D call: TRBD1 (6 bases). Germline-derived CDR1 and CDR2 are SEHNR and FQNEAQ (reference sequence). Trimming took off 5 bases at V and 1 base at J, with 11 bases between the two ends. CDR3 size: 15 residues. CDR3 nucleotides: TGTGCCAGCAGCACACAGGGAGAAACTAATGAAAAACTGTTTTTT. This gives the protein CASSTQGETNEKLFF.

The chain is built from TRBV4-1 and TRBJ2-1; 8 nucleotides line up with TRBD2. The germline V gene has CDR1 MGHRA and CDR2 YSYEKL. CDR3 length: 15 amino acids. V was clipped by 3 bases and J by 9 bases; unmatched bases: 10. The CDR3 reads CASSHPGTSRFEQFF. In DNA, the CDR3 is TGCGCCAGCAGCCACCCCGGGACTAGTCGCTTTGAGCAGTTCTTC.

The V and J genes are TRBV7-9 and TRBJ1-4; the match to TRBD1 covers 7 bases. The CDR3 runs to 16 residues. The V and J ends lost 6 bases and 4 bases, in that order; junction bases with no gene match: 11. Germline-derived CDR1 and CDR2 are SEHNR and FQNEAQ (reference sequence). The CDR3, as DNA: TGTGCCAGCAGTTCACCGGGGGACAGTATTAATGAAAAACTGTTTTTT. It translates to CASSSPGDSINEKLFF.

The chain employs TRBV27 and TRBJ2-5; D could derive from TRBD1 or TRBD2 (6 bases each). V was pared by 5 bases and J by 1 base, with 14 bases between. This CDR3 spans 15 amino acids. The V gene's germline CDR1 is MNHEY and CDR2 SMNVEV (reference sequence). The CDR3 nucleotides read TGTGCCAGCAGTCCGTACCGGGGGCTCCAAGAGACCCAGTACTTC. Translating gives CASSPYRGLQETQYF.

This clone was picked up one time. Additional DNA sequences in this sample encode the identical CDR3. This chain joins TRBV9 and TRBJ2-3, with D unresolved. CDR3 length equals 11 residues. V lost 5 bases and J 6 bases, leaving 7 bases between the germline ends. Germline assignment: CDR1 SGDLS and CDR2 YYNGEE. The CDR3 spells CASRRGDTQYF. In nucleotides, the CDR3 is TGTGCCAGCAGACGAGGCGATACGCAGTATTTT.

This chain uses TRBV5-6 with TRBJ2-1; D uncertain. Germline assignment: CDR1 SGHDT and CDR2 YYEEEE. Trimming removed 4 bases at V and 3 bases at J, with 8 bases between. CDR3 length: 13 amino acids. CDR3: CASSQQNYNEQFF. As DNA, the CDR3 is TGTGCCAGCAGCCAGCAGAACTACAATGAGCAGTTCTTC.

In nucleotides, the CDR3 is TGTGCCAGCAGCTTAGTCACAGGGGACACGCAGTATTTT. Protein: CASSLVTGDTQYF. The J gene is TRBJ2-3, the V gene TRBV7-2; 7 nucleotides align to TRBD1. This CDR3 contains 13 residues. CDR1 SGHTA and CDR2 FQGNSA come from the germline V gene. Trimming at V came to 1 base and at J to 9 bases, leaving 4 bases not matched to a gene. The full variable domain, its missing parts supplied by reference TRBV7-2 and TRBJ2-3, is GAGVSQSPSNKVTEKGKDVELRCDPISGHTALYWYRQSLGQGLEFLIYFQGNSAPDKSGLPSDRFSAERTGGSVSTLTIQRTQQEDSAVYLCASSLVTGDTQYFGPGTRLTVL.

V is TRBV5-1 and J is TRBJ1-1; D gene unclear. The CDR3 is 13 residues long. CDR1 is SGHRS, CDR2 YFSETQ, per germline. The V end was cut by 1 base, the J end by 1 base, with 5 bases between. CDR3 DNA sequence: TGCGCCAGCAGCTTGCCCCCGAACACTGAAGCTTTCTTT. Translated: CASSLPPNTEAFF.